The sample holds many counts of the clone carrying this T cell receptor beta chain. Amplified TCR beta CDR3 regions came from RNA transcripts. Primed by the HTBI set, a first-round RT-PCR was run on the TCR CDR3. One entry per CDR3 protein, called by TCRdb with MiXCR from the multiplex PCR reads. Of about 300,000 distinct CDR3 sequences listed, roughly 20% are singletons. The CDR3 runs 15 residues. The trim removed 6 bases at V and 4 bases at J, leaving 6 bases unmatched. The germline CDR1 and CDR2 sequences are LGHDT and YNNKEL (reference sequence). The record originates from a study of T cells in Graves' hyperthyroidism and ophthalmopathy. Pregnant or lactating patients were excluded, as were those with uncontrolled infection or other autoimmune disease. In making diagnoses, clinical symptoms, serum thyroxine and TRAb, thyroid ultrasound and orbital computed tomography were all used.

This chain joins TRBV3-1 and TRBJ2-3, with 11 bases that match TRBD2. This receptor was taken from a middle-aged man with Graves' ophthalmopathy. The sample comprised blood. The CDR3 coding sequence is TGTGCCAGCAGATTCACTAGCGGGGGCCCAGATACGCAGTATTTT. It codes for CASRFTSGGPDTQYF.